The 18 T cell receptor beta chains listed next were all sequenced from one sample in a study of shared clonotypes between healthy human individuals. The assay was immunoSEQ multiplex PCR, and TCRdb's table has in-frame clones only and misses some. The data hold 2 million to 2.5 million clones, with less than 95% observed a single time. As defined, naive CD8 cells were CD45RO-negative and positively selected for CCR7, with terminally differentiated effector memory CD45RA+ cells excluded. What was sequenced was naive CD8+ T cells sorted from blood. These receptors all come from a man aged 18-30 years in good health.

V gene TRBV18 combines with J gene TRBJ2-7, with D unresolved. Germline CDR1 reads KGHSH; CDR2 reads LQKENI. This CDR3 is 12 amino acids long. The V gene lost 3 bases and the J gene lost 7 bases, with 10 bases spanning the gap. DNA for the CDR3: TGTGCCAGCTCACCGGGGAAAAAAGAGCAGTACTTC. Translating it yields CASSPGKKEQYF.

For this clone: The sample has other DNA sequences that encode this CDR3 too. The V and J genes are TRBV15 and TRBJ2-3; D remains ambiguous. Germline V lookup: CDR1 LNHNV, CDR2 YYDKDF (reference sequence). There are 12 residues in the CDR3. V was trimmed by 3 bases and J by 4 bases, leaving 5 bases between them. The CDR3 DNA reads TGTGCCACCAGCAGGGACCCAGATACGCAGTATTTT. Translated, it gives CATSRDPDTQYF.

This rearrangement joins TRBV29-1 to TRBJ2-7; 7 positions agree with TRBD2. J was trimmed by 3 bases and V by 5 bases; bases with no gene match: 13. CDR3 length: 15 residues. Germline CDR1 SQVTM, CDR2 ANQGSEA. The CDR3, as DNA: TGCAGCGTTCTCCTAGGGCAGGGACTATTCTACGAGCAGTACTTC. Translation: CSVLLGQGLFYEQYF.

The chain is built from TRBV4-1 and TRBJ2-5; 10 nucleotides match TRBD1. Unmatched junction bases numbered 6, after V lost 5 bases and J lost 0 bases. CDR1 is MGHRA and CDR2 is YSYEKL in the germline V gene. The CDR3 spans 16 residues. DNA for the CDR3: TGCGCCAGCAGCACCCCGGGACAGGGGTACCAAGAGACCCAGTACTTC. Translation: CASSTPGQGYQETQYF.

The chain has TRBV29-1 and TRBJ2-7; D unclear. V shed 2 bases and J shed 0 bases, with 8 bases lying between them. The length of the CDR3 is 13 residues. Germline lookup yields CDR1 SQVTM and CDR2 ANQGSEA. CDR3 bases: TGCAGCGTTGAAACCGCGAGCTCCTACGAGCAGTACTTC. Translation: CSVETASSYEQYF.

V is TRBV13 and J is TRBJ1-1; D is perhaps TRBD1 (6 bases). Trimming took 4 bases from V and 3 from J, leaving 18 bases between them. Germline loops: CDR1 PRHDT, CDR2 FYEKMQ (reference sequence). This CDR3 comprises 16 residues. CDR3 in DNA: TGTGCCAGCAGCTCCCCCGGCGTGGGGGGCGACACTGAAGCTTTCTTT. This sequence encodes CASSSPGVGGDTEAFF.

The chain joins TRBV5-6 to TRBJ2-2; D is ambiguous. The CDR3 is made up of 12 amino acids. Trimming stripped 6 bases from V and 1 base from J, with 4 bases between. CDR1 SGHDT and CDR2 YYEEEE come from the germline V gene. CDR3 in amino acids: CASNVNTGELFF. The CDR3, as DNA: TGTGCCAGCAACGTGAACACCGGGGAGCTGTTTTTT.

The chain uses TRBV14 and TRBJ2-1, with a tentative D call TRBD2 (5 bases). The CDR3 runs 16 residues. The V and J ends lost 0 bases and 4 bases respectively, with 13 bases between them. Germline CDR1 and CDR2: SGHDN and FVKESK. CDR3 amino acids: CASSQDQGLQYNEQFF. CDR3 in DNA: TGTGCCAGCAGCCAAGATCAAGGACTGCAATACAATGAGCAGTTCTTC.

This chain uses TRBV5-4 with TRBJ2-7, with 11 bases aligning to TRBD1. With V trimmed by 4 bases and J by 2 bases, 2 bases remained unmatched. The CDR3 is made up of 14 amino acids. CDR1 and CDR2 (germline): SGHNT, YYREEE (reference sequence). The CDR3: CASSGGQGAYEQYF. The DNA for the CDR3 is TGTGCCAGCAGCGGGGGACAGGGGGCCTACGAGCAGTACTTC.

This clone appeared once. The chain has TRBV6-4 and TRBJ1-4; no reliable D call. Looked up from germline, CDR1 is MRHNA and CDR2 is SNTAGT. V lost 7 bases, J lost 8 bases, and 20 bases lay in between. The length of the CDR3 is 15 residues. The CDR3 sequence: CASNRRGDREEKLFF. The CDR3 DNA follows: TGTGCCAGCAATCGCCGGGGAGATCGGGAGGAAAAACTGTTTTTT.

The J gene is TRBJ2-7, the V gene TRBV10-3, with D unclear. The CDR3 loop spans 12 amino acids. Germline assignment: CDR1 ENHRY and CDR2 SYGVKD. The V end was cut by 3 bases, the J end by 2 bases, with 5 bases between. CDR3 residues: CAISDQTYEQYF. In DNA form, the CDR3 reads TGTGCCATCAGTGACCAGACCTACGAGCAGTACTTC.

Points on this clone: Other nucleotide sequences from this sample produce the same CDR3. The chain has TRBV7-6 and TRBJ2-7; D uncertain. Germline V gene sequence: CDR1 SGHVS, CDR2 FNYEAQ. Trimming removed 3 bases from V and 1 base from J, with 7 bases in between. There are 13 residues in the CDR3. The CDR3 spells CASSLHGSYEQYF. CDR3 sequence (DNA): TGTGCCAGCAGCTTGCACGGATCCTACGAGCAGTACTTC. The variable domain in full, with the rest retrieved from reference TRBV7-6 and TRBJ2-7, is GAGVSQSPRYKVTKRGQDVALRCDPISGHVSLYWYRQALGQGPEFLTYFNYEAQQDKSGLPNDRFSAERPEGSISTLTIQRTEQRDSAMYRCASSLHGSYEQYFGPGTRLTVT.

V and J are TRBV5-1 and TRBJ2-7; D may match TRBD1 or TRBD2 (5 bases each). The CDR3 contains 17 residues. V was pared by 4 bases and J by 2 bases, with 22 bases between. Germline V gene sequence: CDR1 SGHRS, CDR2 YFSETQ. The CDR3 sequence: CASSATWGWESPYEQYF. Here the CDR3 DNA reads TGCGCCAGCAGCGCCACCTGGGGGTGGGAGAGCCCCTACGAGCAGTACTTC.

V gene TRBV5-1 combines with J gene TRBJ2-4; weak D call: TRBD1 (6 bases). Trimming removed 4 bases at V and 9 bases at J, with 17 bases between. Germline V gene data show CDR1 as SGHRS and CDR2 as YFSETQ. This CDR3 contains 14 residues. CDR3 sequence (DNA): TGCGCCAGCAGCCCCGGGACACCGGGTTCCATTCAGTACTTC. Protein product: CASSPGTPGSIQYF.

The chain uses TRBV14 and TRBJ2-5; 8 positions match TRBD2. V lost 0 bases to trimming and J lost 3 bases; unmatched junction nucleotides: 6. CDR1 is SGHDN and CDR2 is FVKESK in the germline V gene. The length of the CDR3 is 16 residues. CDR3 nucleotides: TGTGCCAGCAGCCAAGATTCTCGAGCGGGGGAAGAGACCCAGTACTTC. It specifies CASSQDSRAGEETQYF. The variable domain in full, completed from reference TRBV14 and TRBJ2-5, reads EAGVTQFPSHSVIEKGQTVTLRCDPISGHDNLYWYRRVMGKEIKFLLHFVKESKQDESGMPNNRFLAERTGGTYSTLKVQPAELEDSGVYFCASSQDSRAGEETQYFGPGTRLLVL.

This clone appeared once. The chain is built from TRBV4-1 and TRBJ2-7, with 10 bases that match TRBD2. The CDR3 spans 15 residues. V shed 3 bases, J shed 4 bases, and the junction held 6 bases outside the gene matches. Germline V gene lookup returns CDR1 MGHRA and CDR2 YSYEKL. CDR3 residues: CASSHGASGRYEQYF. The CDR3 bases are TGCGCCAGCAGCCACGGGGCTAGCGGGAGATACGAGCAGTACTTC.

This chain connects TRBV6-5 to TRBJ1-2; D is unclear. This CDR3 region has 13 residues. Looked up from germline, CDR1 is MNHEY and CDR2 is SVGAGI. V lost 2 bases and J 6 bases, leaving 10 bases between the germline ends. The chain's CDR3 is CASSYNSINGYTF. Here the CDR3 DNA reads TGTGCCAGCAGTTACAACTCTATCAATGGCTACACCTTC.

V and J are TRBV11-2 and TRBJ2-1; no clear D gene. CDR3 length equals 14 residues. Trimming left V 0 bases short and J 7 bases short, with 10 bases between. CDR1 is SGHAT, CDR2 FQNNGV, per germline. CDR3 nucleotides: TGTGCCAGCAGCTTAGATTGGGAAGGTAATGAGCAGTTCTTC. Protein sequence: CASSLDWEGNEQFF.